This TCR beta chain appears in the sequencing data of a study of T cell changes during pregnancy in multiple sclerosis. Germline loops: CDR1 SQVTM, CDR2 ANQGSEA. Trimming removed 0 bases at V and 5 bases at J, with 7 bases between. This CDR3 is 12 amino acids long. Profiling relied on immunoSEQ multiplex PCR, and the TCRdb table lists in-frame clones only, not all of them. This sample has almost 20,000 clones, with just over 85% found just once. The V gene is TRBV29-1, the J gene TRBJ1-2, with D unclear. This specimen consisted of CD8+ T cells from peripheral blood mononuclear cells, obtained in the third trimester of pregnancy. This sequence originates from a female donor in good health, enrolled as a control in a pregnancy study. The CDR3 reads CSVEERGYGYTF. The CDR3 DNA sequence: TGCAGCGTTGAAGAAAGAGGGTATGGCTACACCTTC.